This T cell receptor beta chain was sequenced in a study of spatial heterogeneity in lung cancer. Looking at the study overall: Sequencing consistently turned up more beta-chain sequences than alpha-chain sequences. Whole-study results and caveats: Within tumors, counts of expanded alpha and beta TCRs tracked tumor mutation counts. Approximately 7.1% of tumor T cells for alpha chains and roughly 12% for beta chains were estimated to be covered. Ubiquitous and regional expanded TCR counts correlated with ubiquitous and regional nonsynonymous mutations, respectively.

This clonotype was seen at least ten times. Its antigen is undetermined. TCRdb fed the 5' RACE reads into MiXCR, producing one record per CDR3 protein. This sample has about 10,000 distinct CDR3 sequences, with 12% found just once. The germline V gene has CDR1 MNHEY and CDR2 SVGEGT. The V segment lost 2 bases and the J segment 4 bases; nucleotides outside the gene matches: 5. The CDR3 is made up of 16 amino acids. This sample's time point: sample taken at primary tumor resection. The sequenced material consisted of unsorted whole RNA from tumor, nontumor lung or frozen PBMC. The sequenced sample was lung tumor tissue, obtained at surgery. V gene TRBV6-2 or TRBV6-3 combines with J gene TRBJ2-1; 10 bases align to TRBD2. This sequence originates from a female donor with early-stage non-small cell lung cancer. The chain's CDR3 is CASSYPAGGPYNEQFF. For the CDR3, the DNA is TGTGCCAGCAGTTACCCAGCGGGGGGGCCGTACAATGAGCAGTTCTTC.